A single sample gave rise to the 20 T cell receptor beta chains below, sequenced in a study of shared clonotypes between healthy human individuals. Clones were read by immunoSEQ multiplex PCR, and TCRdb kept only the in-frame ones, dropping some. The sample carries roughly 2 million clones, 90% to 95% recorded once. The sample taken for sequencing was naive CD4+ T cells sorted from blood. Stated subset: CD45RA+ positively selected. These receptors were collected from a man aged 18 to 30 in good health.

The chain carries TRBV28 and TRBJ2-7, with 15 nucleotides matching TRBD2. CDR1 and CDR2 (germline): MDHEN, SYDVKM. The CDR3 has 19 residues. The junction had 14 bases not matched to a gene; V was cut back by 6 bases and J by 2 bases. In DNA, the CDR3 is TGTGCCAGCAGCACCTTCGGGACTAGCGGGAGGACTAGAACCTACGAGCAGTACTTC. It specifies CASSTFGTSGRTRTYEQYF.

This chain uses TRBV18 with TRBJ2-7; 9 bases map to TRBD1. Unmatched junction bases numbered 6, after V lost 3 bases and J lost 0 bases. This CDR3 spans 16 amino acids. Germline CDR1 is KGHSH and CDR2 is LQKENI. CDR3 nucleotides: TGTGCCAGCTCACCGATGGGGACAGGGATCTCCTACGAGCAGTACTTC. Its protein product is CASSPMGTGISYEQYF.

Concerning this clone: In the same sample, other DNA sequences code for this CDR3. The rearrangement links TRBV5-1 to TRBJ1-1; D call uncertain. This CDR3 is 13 amino acids long. In germline, CDR1 is SGHRS, CDR2 YFSETQ. V shed 6 bases and J shed 0 bases, with 9 bases lying between them. The CDR3: CASTADMNTEAFF. CDR3 nucleotide sequence: TGCGCCAGCACGGCGGATATGAACACTGAAGCTTTCTTT.

The chain joins TRBV30 to TRBJ2-3, with D perhaps being TRBD1 or TRBD2 (5 bases each). The CDR3 spans 18 residues. The ends were cut back, 1 base at V and 0 bases at J, with 20 bases in the middle. CDR1 and CDR2 (germline): GTSNPN, SVGIG (reference sequence). This chain's CDR3 is CAWSGSRKGSLSTDTQYF. DNA of the CDR3: TGTGCCTGGAGTGGCTCAAGGAAGGGGAGTCTTAGCACAGATACGCAGTATTTT.

V usage is TRBV7-9 and J usage is TRBJ1-4; the D is unclear. Germline values: CDR1 SEHNR, CDR2 FQNEAQ (reference sequence). Trimming removed 3 bases from V and 0 bases from J, with 8 bases in between. The CDR3 has 15 amino acids. For the CDR3, the DNA is TGTGCCAGCAGCTTCCCAGGTCCAACTAATGAAAAACTGTTTTTT. It specifies CASSFPGPTNEKLFF. Based on the CDR3 plus reference TRBV7-9 and TRBJ1-4, the full variable domain is DTGVSQNPRHKITKRGQNVTFRCDPISEHNRLYWYRQTLGQGPEFLTYFQNEAQLEKSRLLSDRFSAERPKGSFSTLEIQRTEQGDSAMYLCASSFPGPTNEKLFFGSGTQLSVL.

The chain combines TRBV5-4 with TRBJ1-1; the D is unclear. The CDR3 is 12 amino acids. Trimming stripped 4 bases from V and 11 bases from J, with 15 bases between. Germline CDR1 and CDR2: SGHNT and YYREEE (reference sequence). The CDR3 protein is CASSREVEGAFF. In DNA form, the CDR3 reads TGTGCCAGCAGCCGAGAGGTGGAAGGGGCTTTCTTT.

With regard to this clone: Other DNA sequences in this specimen translate into the identical CDR3. The J gene is TRBJ1-2, the V gene TRBV29-1; the D is unclear. CDR1 is SQVTM, CDR2 ANQGSEA, per germline. Trimming removed 7 bases from V and 3 bases from J, with 6 bases in between. There are 10 residues in the CDR3. CDR3 in amino acids: CSAGDYGYTF. CDR3 sequence (DNA): TGCAGCGCAGGAGACTATGGCTACACCTTC.

V is TRBV27 and J is TRBJ2-7; 10 bases match TRBD1. Germline V gene sequence: CDR1 MNHEY, CDR2 SMNVEV (reference sequence). The CDR3 sequence is 19 residues long. The V segment lost 4 bases and the J segment 5 bases; nucleotides outside the gene matches: 20. The CDR3 sequence is CASSSIPPGTGVRRHEQYF. CDR3 sequence (DNA): TGTGCCAGCAGTTCCATCCCACCCGGGACAGGGGTCCGGCGTCACGAGCAGTACTTC.

The chain recombines TRBV5-1 with TRBJ2-2; D is undetermined. Germline CDR1 SGHRS, CDR2 YFSETQ. The CDR3 runs 14 residues. V was clipped by 7 bases and J by 3 bases, with 13 bases between them. The CDR3 loop reads CASAGPDYTGELFF. The CDR3 DNA reads TGCGCCAGCGCCGGGCCCGACTACACCGGGGAGCTGTTTTTT. The whole variable domain, remainder taken from reference TRBV5-1 and TRBJ2-2, is KAGVTQTPRYLIKTRGQQVTLSCSPISGHRSVSWYQQTPGQGLQFLFEYFSETQRNKGNFPGRFSGRQFSNSRSEMNVSTLELGDSALYLCASAGPDYTGELFFGEGSRLTVL.

This chain connects TRBV6-6 to TRBJ1-5; TRBD1 might be the D (5 bases). V was cut by 6 bases and J by 3 bases, with 12 bases left in between. This CDR3 spans 14 amino acids. Per germline, CDR1 MNHNY and CDR2 SVGAGI (reference sequence). CDR3 region: CASRVTGSNQPQHF. CDR3 sequence (DNA): TGTGCCAGCAGGGTAACAGGTTCCAATCAGCCCCAGCATTTT.

The chain has TRBV7-8 and TRBJ2-1; 12 bases fit TRBD1. The CDR3 is made up of 15 amino acids. Looked up from germline, CDR1 is SGHVS and CDR2 is FQNEAQ. Germline trimming cut 5 bases from V and 6 bases from J; bases unmatched to any gene: 5. As DNA, the CDR3 is TGTGCCAGCAGCCCCCGGGACAGGGGGCCCAATGAGCAGTTCTTC. It yields the protein CASSPRDRGPNEQFF.

In the case of this clone: Additional DNA sequences in this sample encode the identical CDR3. The J gene is TRBJ1-3, the V gene TRBV10-3, with no clear D. With 3 bases removed from V and 7 bases from J, the gap between germline ends came to 7 bases. CDR1 and CDR2 (germline): ENHRY, SYGVKD. CDR3 size: 12 residues. The CDR3 region is CAISDLGNTIYF. For the CDR3, the DNA is TGTGCCATCAGTGATTTAGGTAACACCATATATTTT.

This chain joins TRBV11-1 and TRBJ2-7; 9 bases map to TRBD1. CDR1 and CDR2 from the germline V gene are SGHAT and FQDESV (reference sequence). Germline trimming cut 5 bases from V and 7 bases from J; bases unmatched to any gene: 9. The CDR3 spans 14 residues. The chain's CDR3 is CASSPQGAIGEQYF. CDR3 sequence (DNA): TGTGCCAGCAGCCCACAGGGGGCGATCGGGGAGCAGTACTTC.

The V call is TRBV27, the J call TRBJ1-6; D is undetermined. The germline V gene has CDR1 MNHEY and CDR2 SMNVEV (reference sequence). V gave up 4 bases and J gave up 3 bases, with 10 bases separating them. This CDR3 comprises 15 residues. CDR3 in amino acids: CASSSTLNYNSPLHF. DNA for the CDR3: TGTGCCAGCAGTTCGACACTCAACTATAATTCACCCCTCCACTTT.

The chain joins TRBV25-1 to TRBJ1-1, with a possible D match to TRBD1 (5 bases). V lost 3 bases, J lost 7 bases, and 15 bases lay in between. CDR3 length equals 14 residues. Germline V CDR1 and CDR2: MGHDK, SYGVNS. The CDR3 bases are TGTGCCAGCAGTGAGGGGGGACCGCCCCATGAAGCTTTCTTT. The encoded protein is CASSEGGPPHEAFF.

This clone was recorded once. This chain connects TRBV5-1 to TRBJ2-7, with 12 bases fitting TRBD2. Per germline, CDR1 SGHRS and CDR2 YFSETQ. The CDR3 loop spans 14 amino acids. Trimming took 7 bases from V and 5 from J; bases not matched to a gene: 7. CDR3 protein: CASSRTSGINEQYF. The CDR3 nucleotides read TGCGCCAGCTCCCGGACTAGCGGGATTAACGAGCAGTACTTC.

The rearrangement uses TRBV21-1 and TRBJ1-6. TRBV21-1 is a listed pseudogene. The length of the CDR3 is 14 residues. CDR3 loop: CASSNLRGRSPLHF. DNA of the CDR3: TGTGCCAGCAGCAATTTACGGGGGCGGTCACCCCTCCACTTT.

The chain carries TRBV29-1 and TRBJ1-2, with TRBD1 matching 9 bases. This CDR3 contains 13 residues. Trimming at V came to 7 bases and at J to 2 bases, leaving 5 bases not matched to a gene. Per the germline V gene, CDR1 is SQVTM and CDR2 is ANQGSEA. In DNA form, the CDR3 reads TGCAGCGGTAGAGGACAGGGGAACTATGGCTACACCTTC. Translated: CSGRGQGNYGYTF.

The rearrangement uses TRBV2 and TRBJ2-7; tentatively, D is TRBD2 (6 bases). V lost 6 bases and J 6 bases, leaving 15 bases between the germline ends. This CDR3 comprises 13 residues. Germline CDR1 reads SNHLY; CDR2 reads FYNNEI. The CDR3 bases are TGTGCCAGCAGGGGGGACTCCCCCTCCGAGCAGTACTTC. This encodes CASRGDSPSEQYF.

V and J are TRBV1 and TRBJ1-1. TRBV1 is labeled a pseudogene. The length of the CDR3 is 16 residues. CDR3 DNA: TGCACCAGCAGCCAAGAGAGAGGATGGGTGAACACTGAAGCTTTCTTT. It specifies CTSSQERGWVNTEAFF.